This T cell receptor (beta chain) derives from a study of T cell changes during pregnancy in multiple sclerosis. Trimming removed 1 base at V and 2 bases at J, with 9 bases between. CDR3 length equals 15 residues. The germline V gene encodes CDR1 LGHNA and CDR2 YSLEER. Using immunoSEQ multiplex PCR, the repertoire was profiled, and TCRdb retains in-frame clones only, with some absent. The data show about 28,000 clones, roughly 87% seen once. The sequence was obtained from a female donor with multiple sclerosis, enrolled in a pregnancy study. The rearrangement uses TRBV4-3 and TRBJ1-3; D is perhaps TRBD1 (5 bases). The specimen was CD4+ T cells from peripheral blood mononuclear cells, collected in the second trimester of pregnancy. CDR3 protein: CASSQGGETGNTIYF. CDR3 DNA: TGCGCCAGCAGCCAAGGGGGGGAAACTGGAAACACCATATATTTT.